This T cell receptor (beta chain) was observed in a study of blood T cell repertoires in COVID-19. Across the study: The United States, Italy and Spain provided the acute and convalescent COVID-19 samples. The cDNA or gDNA used as material had been derived from T cells, B-cell-depleted T cells, or PBMCs.

Study processing details: How many nucleated cells were present was estimated from reference gene primer amplification. Only in-frame clones appear in the TCRdb table, and some are missing; sequencing was by immunoSEQ multiplex PCR. From that table come the V and J calls and clone size; the DNA was used to work out D and trimming. The sample has roughly 250,000 clones; around 87% are singletons. V lost 3 bases to trimming and J lost 0 bases; unmatched junction nucleotides: 4. The CDR3 contains 17 residues. Germline CDR1 and CDR2: SQVTM and ANQGSEA. The chain recombines TRBV29-1 with TRBJ2-1; 14 bases align to TRBD2. The TCR comes from a man in his 60s who had recovered from COVID-19. The material sequenced was peripheral blood. The DNA of the CDR3 is TGCAGCGTTGAGGGACTAGCGGGGGCGAGCTCCTACAATGAGCAGTTCTTC. Protein: CSVEGLAGASSYNEQFF.